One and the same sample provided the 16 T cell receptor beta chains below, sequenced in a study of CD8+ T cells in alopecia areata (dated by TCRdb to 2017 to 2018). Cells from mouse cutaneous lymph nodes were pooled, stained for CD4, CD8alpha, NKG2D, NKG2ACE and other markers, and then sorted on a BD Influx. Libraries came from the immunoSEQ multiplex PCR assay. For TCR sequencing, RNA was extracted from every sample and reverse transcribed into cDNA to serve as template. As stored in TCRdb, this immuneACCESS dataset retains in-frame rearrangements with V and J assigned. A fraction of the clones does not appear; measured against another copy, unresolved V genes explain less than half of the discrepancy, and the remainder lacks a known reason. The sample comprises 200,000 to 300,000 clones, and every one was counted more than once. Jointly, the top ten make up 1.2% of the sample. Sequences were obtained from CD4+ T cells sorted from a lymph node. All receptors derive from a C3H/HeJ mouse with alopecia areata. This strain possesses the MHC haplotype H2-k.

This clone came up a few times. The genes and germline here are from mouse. The covered CDR3 bases are TGTGCCTGGAAGGTGGGGTCTAGTGCAGAA. Amino acids: CAWKVGSSAE. The full CDR3 reads CAWKVGSSAETLYF. J is TRBJ2-3 and V is TRBV31, with D possibly TRBD2 on 5 matching bases. The read halts 4 residues ahead of the CDR3 end, with the missing end drawn from the germline J gene. CDR3 length: 14 amino acids. CDR1 and CDR2 from the germline V gene are GKSSPN and SITVG. Trimming stripped 4 bases from V and 0 bases from J, with 11 bases between. Full variable domain (outside the CDR3, taken from reference TRBV31 and TRBJ2-3): AQTIHQWPVAEIKAVGSPLSLGCTIKGKSSPNLYWYWQATGGTLQQLFYSITVGQVESVVQLNLSASRPKDDQFILSTEKLLLSHSGFYLCAWKVGSSAETLYFGSGTRLTVL.

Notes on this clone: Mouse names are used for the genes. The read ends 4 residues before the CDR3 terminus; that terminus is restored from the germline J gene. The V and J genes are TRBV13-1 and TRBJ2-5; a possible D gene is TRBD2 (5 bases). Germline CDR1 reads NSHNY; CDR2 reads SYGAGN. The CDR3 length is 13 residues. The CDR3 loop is CASSDGTPDTQYF. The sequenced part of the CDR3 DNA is TGTGCCAGCAGTGATGGGACTCCAGAC.

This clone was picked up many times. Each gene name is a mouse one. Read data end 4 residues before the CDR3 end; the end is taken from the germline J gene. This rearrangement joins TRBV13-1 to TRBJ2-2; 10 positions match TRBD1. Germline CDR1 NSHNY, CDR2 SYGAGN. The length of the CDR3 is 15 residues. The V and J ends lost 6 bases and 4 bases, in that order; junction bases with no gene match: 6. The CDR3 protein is CASTPGTGATGQLYF. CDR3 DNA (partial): TGTGCCAGCACCCCCGGGACAGGGGCCACCGGG.

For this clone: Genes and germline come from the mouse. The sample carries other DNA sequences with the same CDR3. The sequenced CDR3 bases are TGTGCCAGCAGTGATGCGGGACAGGGAGCAAACTCC. Translated: CASSDAGQGANS. The whole CDR3 protein reads CASSDAGQGANSDYTF. The chain is built from TRBV13-1 and TRBJ1-2, with TRBD1 matching 9 bases. With the read ending 4 residues before the CDR3 end, the germline J gene is used to fill in that end. V lost 0 bases, J lost 0 bases, and 3 bases stayed unmatched. The CDR3 runs to 16 residues. Per the germline V gene, CDR1 is NSHNY and CDR2 is SYGAGN.

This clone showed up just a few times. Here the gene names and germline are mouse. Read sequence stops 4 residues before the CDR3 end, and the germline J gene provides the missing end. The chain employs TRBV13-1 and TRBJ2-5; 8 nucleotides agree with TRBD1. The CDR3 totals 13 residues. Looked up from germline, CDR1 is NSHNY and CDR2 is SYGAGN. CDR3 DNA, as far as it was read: TGTGCCAGCAGGGAGGACAGGGAAGAC. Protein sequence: CASREDRED. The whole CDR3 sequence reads CASREDREDTQYF.

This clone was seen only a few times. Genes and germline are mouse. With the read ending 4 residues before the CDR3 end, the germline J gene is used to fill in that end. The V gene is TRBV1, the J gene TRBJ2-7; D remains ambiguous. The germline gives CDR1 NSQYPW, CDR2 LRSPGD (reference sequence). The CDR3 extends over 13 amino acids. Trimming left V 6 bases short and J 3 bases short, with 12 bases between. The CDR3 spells CTCRGSTDYEQYF. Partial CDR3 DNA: TGCACCTGCAGAGGTTCCACAGACTAT.

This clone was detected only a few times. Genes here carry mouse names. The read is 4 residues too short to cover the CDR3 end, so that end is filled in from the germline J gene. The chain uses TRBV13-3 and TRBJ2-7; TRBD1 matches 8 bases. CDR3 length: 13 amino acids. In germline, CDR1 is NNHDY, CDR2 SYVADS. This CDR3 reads CASSTDRGNEQYF. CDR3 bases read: TGTGCCAGCAGTACCGACAGGGGCAAT.

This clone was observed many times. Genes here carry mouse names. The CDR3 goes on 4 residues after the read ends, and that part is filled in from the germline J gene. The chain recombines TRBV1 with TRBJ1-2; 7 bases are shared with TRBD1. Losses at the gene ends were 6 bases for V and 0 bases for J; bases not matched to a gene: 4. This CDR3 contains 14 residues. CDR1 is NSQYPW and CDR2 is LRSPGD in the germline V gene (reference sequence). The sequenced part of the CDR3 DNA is TGCACCTGCAGGCCCGGGACAGCAAACTCC. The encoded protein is CTCRPGTANS. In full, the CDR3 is CTCRPGTANSDYTF.

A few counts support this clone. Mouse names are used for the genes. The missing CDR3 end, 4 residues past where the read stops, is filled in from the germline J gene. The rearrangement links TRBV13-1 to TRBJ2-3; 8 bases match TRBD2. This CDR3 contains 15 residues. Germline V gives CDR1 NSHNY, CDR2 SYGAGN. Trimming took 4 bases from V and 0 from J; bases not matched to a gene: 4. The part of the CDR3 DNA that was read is TGTGCCAGCAGTTTTAGACTGGGGAGTGCAGAA. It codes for CASSFRLGSAE. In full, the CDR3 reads CASSFRLGSAETLYF.

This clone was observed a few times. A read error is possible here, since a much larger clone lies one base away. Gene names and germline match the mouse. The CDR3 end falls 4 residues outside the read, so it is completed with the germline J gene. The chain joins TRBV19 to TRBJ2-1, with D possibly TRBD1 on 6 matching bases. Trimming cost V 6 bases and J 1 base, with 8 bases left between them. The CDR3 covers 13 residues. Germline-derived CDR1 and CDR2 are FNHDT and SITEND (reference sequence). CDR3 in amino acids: CASMGQNYAEQFF. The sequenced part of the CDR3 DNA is TGTGCCAGCATGGGACAAAACTATGCT. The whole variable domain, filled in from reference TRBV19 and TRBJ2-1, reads GGIITQTPKFLIGQEGQKLTLKCQQNFNHDTMYWYRQDSGKGLRLIYYSITENDLQKGDLSEGYDASREKKSSFSLTVTSAQKNEMAVFLCASMGQNYAEQFFGPGTRLTVL.

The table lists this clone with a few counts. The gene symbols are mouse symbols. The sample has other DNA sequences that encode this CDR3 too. The sequenced part of the CDR3 DNA is TGTGCCAGCAGTGATCTCGGACAAGCAAACTCC. Amino acid sequence: CASSDLGQANS. The complete CDR3 reads CASSDLGQANSDYTF. The chain recombines TRBV13-1 with TRBJ1-2; the D gene is possibly TRBD1 (5 bases). Coverage ceases 4 residues before the CDR3 finishes, and the germline J gene fills in the end. The CDR3 has 15 residues. Trimming shortened V by 1 base and J by 0 bases, and 10 bases separated the two germline ends. Germline CDR1 NSHNY, CDR2 SYGAGN.

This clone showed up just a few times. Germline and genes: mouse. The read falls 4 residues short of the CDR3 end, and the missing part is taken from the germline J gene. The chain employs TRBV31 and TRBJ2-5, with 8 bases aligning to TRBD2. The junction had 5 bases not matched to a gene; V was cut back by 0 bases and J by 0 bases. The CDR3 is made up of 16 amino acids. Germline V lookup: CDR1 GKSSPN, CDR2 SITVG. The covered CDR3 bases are TGTGCCTGGAGTCTACAACTGGGGGATAACCAAGAC. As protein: CAWSLQLGDNQD. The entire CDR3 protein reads CAWSLQLGDNQDTQYF. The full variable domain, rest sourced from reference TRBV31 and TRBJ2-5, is AQTIHQWPVAEIKAVGSPLSLGCTIKGKSSPNLYWYWQATGGTLQQLFYSITVGQVESVVQLNLSASRPKDDQFILSTEKLLLSHSGFYLCAWSLQLGDNQDTQYFGPGTRLLVL.

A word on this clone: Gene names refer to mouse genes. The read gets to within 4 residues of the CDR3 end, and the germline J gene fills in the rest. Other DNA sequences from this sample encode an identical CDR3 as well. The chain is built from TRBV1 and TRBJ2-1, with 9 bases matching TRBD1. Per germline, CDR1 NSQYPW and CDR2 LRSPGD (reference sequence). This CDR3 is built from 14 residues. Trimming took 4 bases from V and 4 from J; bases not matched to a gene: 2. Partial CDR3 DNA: TGCACCTGCAGTGAGGGACAGGGATATGCT. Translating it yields CTCSEGQGYA. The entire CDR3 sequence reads CTCSEGQGYAEQFF.

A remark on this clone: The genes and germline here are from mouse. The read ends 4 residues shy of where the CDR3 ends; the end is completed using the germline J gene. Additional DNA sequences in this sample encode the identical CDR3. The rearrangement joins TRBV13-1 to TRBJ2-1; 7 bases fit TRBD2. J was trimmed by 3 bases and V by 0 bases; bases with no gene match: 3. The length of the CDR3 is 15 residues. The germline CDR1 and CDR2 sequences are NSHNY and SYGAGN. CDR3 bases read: TGTGCCAGCAGTGATGCACTGGGGCTCTATGCT. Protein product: CASSDALGLYA. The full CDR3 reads CASSDALGLYAEQFF.

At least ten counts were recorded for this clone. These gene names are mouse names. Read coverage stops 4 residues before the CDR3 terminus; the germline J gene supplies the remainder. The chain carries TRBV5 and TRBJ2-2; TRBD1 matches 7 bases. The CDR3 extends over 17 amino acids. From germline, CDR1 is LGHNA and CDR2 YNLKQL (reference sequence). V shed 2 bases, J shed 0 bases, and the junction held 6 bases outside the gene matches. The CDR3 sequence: CASSQYPGTANTGQLYF. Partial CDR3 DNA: TGTGCCAGCAGCCAATACCCCGGGACAGCAAACACCGGG.

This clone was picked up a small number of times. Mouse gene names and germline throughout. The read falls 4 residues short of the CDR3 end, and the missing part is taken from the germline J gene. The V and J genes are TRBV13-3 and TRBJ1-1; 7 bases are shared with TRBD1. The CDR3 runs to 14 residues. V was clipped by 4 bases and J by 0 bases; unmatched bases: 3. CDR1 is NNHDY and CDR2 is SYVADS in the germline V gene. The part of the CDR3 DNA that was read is TGTGCCAGCAGTACAGGGGTCGCAAACACA. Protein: CASSTGVANT. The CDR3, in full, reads CASSTGVANTEVFF.